The T cell receptor (beta chain) described here comes from a study of response to subunit inactivated influenza vaccine. Regarding the study as a whole: New T cells are recruited in small numbers by each seasonal influenza vaccination, according to the authors' suggestion.

CDR3 size: 15 residues. Per the germline V gene, CDR1 is MDHEN and CDR2 is SYDVKM. Trimming took 3 bases from V and 5 from J, leaving 13 bases between them. TCRdb redid the calling of the RT-PCR reads with MiXCR, one entry per CDR3 protein. The sample contains around 520,000 distinct CDR3 sequences, about 10% of which appear only once. Concerning this clonotype itself: Its cognate antigen is unknown.

The V gene is TRBV28, the J gene TRBJ2-2; D ambiguous. This clonotype was sampled from a middle-aged man who received an inactivated influenza vaccine. Sequences were derived from PBMCs from blood, sampled on the day of vaccination. DNA for the CDR3: TGTGCCAGCAGTTTTGGCCTAGTGGGTACCGGGGAGCTGTTTTTT. The encoded protein is CASSFGLVGTGELFF.